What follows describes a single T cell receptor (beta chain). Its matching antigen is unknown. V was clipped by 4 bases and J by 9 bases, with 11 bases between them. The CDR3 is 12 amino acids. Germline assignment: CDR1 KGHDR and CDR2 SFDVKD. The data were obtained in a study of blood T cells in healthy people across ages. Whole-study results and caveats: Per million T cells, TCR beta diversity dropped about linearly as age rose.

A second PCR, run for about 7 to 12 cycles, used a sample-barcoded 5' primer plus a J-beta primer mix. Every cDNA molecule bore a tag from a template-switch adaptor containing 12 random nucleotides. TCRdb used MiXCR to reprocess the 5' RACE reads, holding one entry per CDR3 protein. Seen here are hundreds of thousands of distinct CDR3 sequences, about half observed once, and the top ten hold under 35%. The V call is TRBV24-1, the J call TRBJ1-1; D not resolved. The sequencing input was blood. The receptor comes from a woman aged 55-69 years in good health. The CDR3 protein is CATSDTTGKAFF. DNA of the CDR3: TGTGCCACCAGTGACACTACGGGCAAAGCTTTCTTT.